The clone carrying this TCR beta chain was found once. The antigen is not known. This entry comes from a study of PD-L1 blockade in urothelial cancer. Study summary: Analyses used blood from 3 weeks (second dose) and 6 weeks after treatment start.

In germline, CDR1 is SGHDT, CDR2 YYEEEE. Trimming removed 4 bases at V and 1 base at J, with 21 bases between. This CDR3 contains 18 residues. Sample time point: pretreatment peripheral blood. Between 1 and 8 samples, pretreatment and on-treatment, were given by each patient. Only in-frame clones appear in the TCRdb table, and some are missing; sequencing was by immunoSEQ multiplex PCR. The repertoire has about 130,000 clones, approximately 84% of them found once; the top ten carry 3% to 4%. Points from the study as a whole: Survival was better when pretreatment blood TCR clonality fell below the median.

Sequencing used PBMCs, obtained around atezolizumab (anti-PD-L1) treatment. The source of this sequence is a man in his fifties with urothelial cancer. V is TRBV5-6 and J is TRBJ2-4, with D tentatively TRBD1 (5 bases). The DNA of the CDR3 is TGTGCCAGCAGCGAGTTAGGGGATTTGAGTAGGGCCAAAAACATTCAGTACTTC. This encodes CASSELGDLSRAKNIQYF. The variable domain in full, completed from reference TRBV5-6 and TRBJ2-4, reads DAGVTQSPTHLIKTRGQQVTLRCSPKSGHDTVSWYQQALGQGPQFIFQYYEEEERQRGNFPDRFSGHQFPNYSSELNVNALLLGDSALYLCASSELGDLSRAKNIQYFGAGTRLSVL.